The subject of this entry is one T cell receptor (beta chain). The record originates from a study of T cell changes during pregnancy in multiple sclerosis. The method was immunoSEQ multiplex PCR; TCRdb's version includes in-frame clones alone and lacks a portion of them. The sample lists over 30,000 clones; over 80% were seen once. The V and J ends lost 3 bases and 6 bases, in that order; junction bases with no gene match: 2. The CDR3 extends over 13 amino acids. Germline CDR1 ENHRY, CDR2 SYGVKD. This chain links TRBV10-3 with TRBJ2-7; TRBD1 matches 10 bases. This clonotype originated in a female donor with multiple sclerosis, enrolled in a pregnancy study. The specimen sequenced was PBMCs (not recorded whether the cells were cultured). Here the CDR3 reads CAISEGTGAEQYF. Written as DNA, the CDR3 is TGTGCCATCAGTGAAGGGACAGGGGCCGAGCAGTACTTC.